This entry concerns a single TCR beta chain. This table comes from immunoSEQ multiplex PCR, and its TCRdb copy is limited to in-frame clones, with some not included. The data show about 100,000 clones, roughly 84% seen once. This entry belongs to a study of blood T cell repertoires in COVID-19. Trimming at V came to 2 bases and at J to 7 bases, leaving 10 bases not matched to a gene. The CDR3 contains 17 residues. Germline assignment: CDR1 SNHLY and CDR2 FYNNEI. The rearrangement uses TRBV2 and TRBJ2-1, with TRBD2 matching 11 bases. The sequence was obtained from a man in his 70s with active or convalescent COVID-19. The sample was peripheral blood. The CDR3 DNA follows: TGTGCCAGCAGTGAACGGGGCGGTAGACTAGCGGGGAATGAGCAGTTCTTC. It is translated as CASSERGGRLAGNEQFF.